Below are 25 T cell receptor beta chains sequenced from a single sample in a study of beta chain features in type 1 diabetes. Sequencing targeted expressed TCRB transcripts, as all isolated RNA had been reverse transcribed. Assay: immunoSEQ multiplex PCR; the TCRdb copy retains only in-frame clones and omits some. The table has about 350,000 clones, around 19% seen once. The specimen sequenced was naive CD4+ T cells from blood. These receptor sequences come from a woman under 30 in good health.

The chain recombines TRBV5-1 with TRBJ2-7, with TRBD1 matching over 7 bases. Germline CDR1 is SGHRS and CDR2 is YFSETQ. The V segment lost 1 base and the J segment 3 bases; nucleotides outside the gene matches: 1. The length of the CDR3 is 13 residues. This CDR3 reads CASSLSGGYEQYF. In nucleotides, the CDR3 is TGCGCCAGCAGCTTGTCAGGGGGCTACGAGCAGTACTTC.

The V gene is TRBV4-2, the J gene TRBJ1-1; D may be TRBD1 (6 bases). This CDR3 spans 17 amino acids. The germline gives CDR1 LGHNA, CDR2 YNFKEQ. Trimming took 1 base from V and 2 from J, leaving 17 bases between them. CDR3 nucleotides: TGTGCCAGCAGCCAAGTAGTGAGCAGGGGAATAAACACTGAAGCTTTCTTT. Residues: CASSQVVSRGINTEAFF.

This clone was observed a handful of times. The V gene is TRBV2, the J gene TRBJ2-6; D is perhaps TRBD1 (6 bases). V lost 6 bases, J lost 2 bases, and 8 bases lay in between. The CDR3 covers 14 residues. In germline, CDR1 is SNHLY, CDR2 FYNNEI. CDR3 protein: CASRGTPGANVLTF. CDR3 nucleotide sequence: TGTGCCAGCAGGGGGACACCTGGGGCCAACGTCCTGACTTTC. The full variable domain, rest sourced from reference TRBV2 and TRBJ2-6, is EPEVTQTPSHQVTQMGQEVILRCVPISNHLYFYWYRQILGQKVEFLVSFYNNEISEKSEIFDDQFSVERPDGSNFTLKIRSTKLEDSAMYFCASRGTPGANVLTFGAGSRLTVL.

The V call is TRBV30, the J call TRBJ1-3; a weak D match, TRBD1 (6 bases). V was clipped by 8 bases and J by 6 bases, with 14 bases between them. Germline CDR1 reads GTSNPN; CDR2 reads SVGIG (reference sequence). This CDR3 is 12 amino acids long. The CDR3 loop is CAVGGGVNTIYF. The CDR3 nucleotides read TGTGCCGTAGGCGGGGGCGTAAACACCATATATTTT.

J is TRBJ2-5 and V is TRBV30; 8 positions match TRBD1. The CDR3 is made up of 16 amino acids. Per germline, CDR1 GTSNPN and CDR2 SVGIG (reference sequence). The trim removed 4 bases at V and 5 bases at J, leaving 15 bases unmatched. In nucleotides, the CDR3 is TGTGCCTGGATGGGTCGACGGGACAGGCCTTTTGAGACCCAGTACTTC. Translation gives CAWMGRRDRPFETQYF.

The rearrangement links TRBV30 to TRBJ2-3; possibly TRBD2 for D (5 bases). V gave up 0 bases and J gave up 1 base, with 14 bases separating them. The CDR3 has 16 residues. The V gene's germline CDR1 is GTSNPN and CDR2 SVGIG (reference sequence). In DNA, the CDR3 is TGTGCCTGGAGTGTATCCAGCGGAGGTCGCACAGATACGCAGTATTTT. Its translation: CAWSVSSGGRTDTQYF.

This clone was seen a handful of times. The rearrangement joins TRBV30 to TRBJ2-7; 7 nucleotides align to TRBD2. The ends lost 4 bases at V and 4 bases at J; junction bases unmatched: 7. From germline, CDR1 is GTSNPN and CDR2 SVGIG (reference sequence). The CDR3 is made up of 13 amino acids. The CDR3 spells CAWTAGRGYEQYF. The CDR3 bases are TGTGCCTGGACGGCGGGGAGGGGATACGAGCAGTACTTC.

The chain joins TRBV30 to TRBJ1-1; 8 positions agree with TRBD1. The CDR3 spans 14 residues. V shed 2 bases and J 3 bases; nucleotides not matched to a gene: 5. Germline CDR1 reads GTSNPN; CDR2 reads SVGIG (reference sequence). CDR3 coding DNA: TGTGCCTGGAGTCCCGGGACAGGTTACACTGAAGCTTTCTTT. It encodes CAWSPGTGYTEAFF.

Only a few counts were recorded for this clone. The chain employs TRBV7-6 and TRBJ2-7; maybe TRBD2 (6 bases). The V and J ends lost 8 bases and 6 bases respectively, with 20 bases between them. The CDR3 is made up of 14 amino acids. In germline, CDR1 is SGHVS, CDR2 FNYEAQ. CDR3 sequence (DNA): TGTGCCAGCTCCCCCGGGACTGGGGGAACCGAGCAGTACTTC. Its translation: CASSPGTGGTEQYF.

This rearrangement joins TRBV5-6 to TRBJ1-2; 8 bases map to TRBD1. CDR3 length: 12 residues. The germline V gene has CDR1 SGHDT and CDR2 YYEEEE. The ends lost 3 bases at V and 8 bases at J; junction bases unmatched: 3. CDR3 amino acids: CASSSGQGGYTF. In nucleotides, the CDR3 is TGTGCCAGCAGCTCTGGACAGGGCGGCTACACCTTC.

This clone has a handful of counts. The V call is TRBV23-1, the J call TRBJ2-5; D unclear. TRBV23-1 is marked as an open reading frame, function uncertain. This CDR3 has 10 amino acids. Trimming left V 6 bases short and J 13 bases short, with 12 bases between. CDR3 in amino acids: CASRRLLVYF. CDR3 DNA sequence: TGCGCCAGCAGGAGACTCCTGGTGTACTTC.

The chain combines TRBV6-6 with TRBJ1-2; D uncertain. Germline CDR1 reads MNHNY; CDR2 reads SVGAGI (reference sequence). V was clipped by 6 bases and J by 7 bases, with 9 bases between them. The CDR3 spans 11 residues. CDR3 region: CASRLTGGYTF. CDR3 nucleotides: TGTGCCAGCAGACTTACCGGTGGCTACACCTTC.

In its sample, this clone was seen a few times. V and J are TRBV30 and TRBJ1-5; D ambiguous. In germline, CDR1 is GTSNPN, CDR2 SVGIG (reference sequence). V dropped 2 bases and J dropped 5 bases, with 13 bases sitting between them. The CDR3 length is 14 residues. CDR3 in DNA: TGTGCCTGGAGTTCGTCACAGAGGGATCAGCCCCAGCATTTT. Its protein product is CAWSSSQRDQPQHF.

In its sample, this clone was seen a few times. Here the CDR3 reads CASRRQARNYGYTF. The CDR3 DNA is TGTGCCAGCAGGAGACAGGCGAGAAACTATGGCTACACCTTC. The gene calls are TRBV6-6 and TRBJ1-2, with a weak D call TRBD1 (6 bases). CDR1 and CDR2 from the germline V gene are MNHNY and SVGAGI (reference sequence). V lost 6 bases and J 2 bases, leaving 13 bases between the germline ends. The CDR3 runs 14 residues.

This sequence joins TRBV2 and TRBJ1-2; TRBD1 is a possible D gene (5 bases). Germline V gene data show CDR1 as SNHLY and CDR2 as FYNNEI. Trimming shortened V by 6 bases and J by 8 bases, and 13 bases separated the two germline ends. The CDR3 is made up of 12 amino acids. The CDR3 DNA reads as TGTGCCAGCAGACAGGCCACGGGCGGCTACACCTTC. Translating gives CASRQATGGYTF.

This clone was seen a handful of times. V and J are TRBV19 and TRBJ1-1; 7 positions agree with TRBD1. This CDR3 spans 15 amino acids. Germline V gives CDR1 LNHDA, CDR2 SQIVND (reference sequence). V was pared by 4 bases and J by 6 bases, with 11 bases of the junction left unmatched. The CDR3 reads CASSKRGQTNAEAFF. In DNA, the CDR3 is TGTGCCAGTAGTAAAAGGGGACAGACTAACGCTGAAGCTTTCTTT.

V and J are TRBV30 and TRBJ1-6, with TRBD1 identical over 8 bases. J was trimmed by 7 bases and V by 1 base; bases with no gene match: 3. This CDR3 has 14 amino acids. CDR1 GTSNPN and CDR2 SVGIG come from the germline V gene (reference sequence). CDR3 sequence: CAWSGAGGNSPLHF. DNA for the CDR3: TGTGCCTGGAGTGGGGCAGGGGGCAATTCACCCCTCCACTTT.

The chain has TRBV9 and TRBJ2-5; no clear D gene. This CDR3 has 15 amino acids. V lost 0 bases and J 5 bases, leaving 14 bases between the germline ends. Germline V gene lookup returns CDR1 SGDLS and CDR2 YYNGEE. The CDR3: CASSVATGLRETQYF. The CDR3 DNA follows: TGTGCCAGCAGCGTAGCTACTGGGTTGAGGGAGACCCAGTACTTC. Based on the CDR3 plus reference TRBV9 and TRBJ2-5, the full variable domain is DSGVTQTPKHLITATGQRVTLRCSPRSGDLSVYWYQQSLDQGLQFLIQYYNGEERAKGNILERFSAQQFPDLHSELNLSSLELGDSALYFCASSVATGLRETQYFGPGTRLLVL.

The V and J genes are TRBV29-1 and TRBJ2-4, with 7 bases aligning to TRBD2. The CDR3 spans 14 residues. V trimming: 3 bases; J trimming: 6 bases; junction bases outside the gene matches: 8. CDR1 is SQVTM and CDR2 is ANQGSEA in the germline V gene. CDR3 in DNA: TGCAGCGTTGAGGTGGGAGGGGCGGGAAACATTCAGTACTTC. Its translation is CSVEVGGAGNIQYF. Based on the CDR3 plus reference TRBV29-1 and TRBJ2-4, the full variable domain is SAVISQKPSRDICQRGTSLTIQCQVDSQVTMMFWYRQQPGQSLTLIATANQGSEATYESGFVIDKFPISRPNLTFSTLTVSNMSPEDSSIYLCSVEVGGAGNIQYFGAGTRLSVL.

The chain joins TRBV5-6 to TRBJ1-2, with 11 bases lining up with TRBD1. Trimming cost V 4 bases and J 8 bases; bases outside gene matches: 13. CDR1 SGHDT and CDR2 YYEEEE come from the germline V gene. The CDR3 loop spans 16 amino acids. The CDR3 DNA follows: TGTGCCAGCAGCCCTACTAAATCCCGGGACAGGGGGGGCTACACCTTC. Its translation: CASSPTKSRDRGGYTF.

The sample holds a few counts of this clone. The chain carries TRBV5-1 and TRBJ2-3; tentatively, D is TRBD2 (6 bases). The V end lost 4 bases, the J end lost 2 bases, and 11 bases lay between the germline ends. There are 14 residues in the CDR3. Germline CDR1 SGHRS, CDR2 YFSETQ. CDR3 region: CASSRGGITDTQYF. The CDR3 bases are TGCGCCAGCAGCCGGGGAGGTATCACAGATACGCAGTATTTT.

The chain is built from TRBV27 and TRBJ1-5; 8 positions agree with TRBD1. Trimming removed 5 bases from V and 11 bases from J; junction bases left unmatched: 5. The CDR3 is made up of 12 amino acids. Germline V gene data show CDR1 as MNHEY and CDR2 as SMNVEV (reference sequence). The CDR3 spells CASSPDRVTQHF. As DNA, the CDR3 is TGTGCCAGCAGTCCGGACAGGGTAACCCAGCATTTT.

The chain employs TRBV10-3 and TRBJ2-7; D uncertain. The CDR3 totals 12 residues. Germline CDR1 ENHRY, CDR2 SYGVKD. Trimming shortened V by 10 bases and J by 0 bases, and 10 bases separated the two germline ends. The CDR3 loop is CATGRGSYEQYF. The CDR3, as DNA: TGTGCCACTGGTCGCGGCTCCTACGAGCAGTACTTC.

This clone was seen more than once but under ten times. V and J are TRBV13 and TRBJ2-3, with 8 bases lining up with TRBD1. Trimming took 5 bases from V and 1 from J; bases not matched to a gene: 11. This CDR3 has 17 amino acids. CDR1 and CDR2 from the germline V gene are PRHDT and FYEKMQ (reference sequence). The CDR3 DNA reads TGTGCCAGCAGCGAGGACAGGGCGGGAATGGGCACAGATACGCAGTATTTT. Encoded protein: CASSEDRAGMGTDTQYF. Full variable domain (remainder filled in from reference TRBV13 and TRBJ2-3): AAGVIQSPRHLIKEKRETATLKCYPIPRHDTVYWYQQGPGQDPQFLISFYEKMQSDKGSIPDRFSAQQFSDYHSELNMSSLELGDSALYFCASSEDRAGMGTDTQYFGPGTRLTVL.

This clone showed up just a few times. The J gene is TRBJ1-2, the V gene TRBV29-1, with D unclear. This CDR3 spans 12 amino acids. From germline, CDR1 is SQVTM and CDR2 ANQGSEA. V was cut by 5 bases and J by 3 bases, with 10 bases left in between. This chain's CDR3 is CSVMAGYYGYTF. DNA of the CDR3: TGCAGCGTTATGGCGGGATACTATGGCTACACCTTC.